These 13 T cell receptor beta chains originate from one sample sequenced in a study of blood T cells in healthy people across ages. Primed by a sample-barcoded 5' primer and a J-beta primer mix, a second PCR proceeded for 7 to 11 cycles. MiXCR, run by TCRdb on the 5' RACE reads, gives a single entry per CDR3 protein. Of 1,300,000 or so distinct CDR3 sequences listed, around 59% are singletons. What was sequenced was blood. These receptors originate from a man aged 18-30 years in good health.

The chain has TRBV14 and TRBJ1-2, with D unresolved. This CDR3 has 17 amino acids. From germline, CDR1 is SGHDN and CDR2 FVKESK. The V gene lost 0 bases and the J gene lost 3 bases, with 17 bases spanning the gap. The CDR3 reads CASSQEPKKIAYYGYTF. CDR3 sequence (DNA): TGTGCCAGCAGCCAAGAACCCAAGAAAATCGCGTACTATGGCTACACCTTC.

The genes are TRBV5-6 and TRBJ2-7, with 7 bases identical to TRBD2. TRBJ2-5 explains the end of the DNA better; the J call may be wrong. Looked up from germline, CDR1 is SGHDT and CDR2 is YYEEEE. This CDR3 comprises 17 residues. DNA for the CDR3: TGTGCCAGCAGCCTATTTCTAGCGGTGGGGCAAAGGGAGACCCAGTACTTC. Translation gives CASSLFLAVGQRETQYF.

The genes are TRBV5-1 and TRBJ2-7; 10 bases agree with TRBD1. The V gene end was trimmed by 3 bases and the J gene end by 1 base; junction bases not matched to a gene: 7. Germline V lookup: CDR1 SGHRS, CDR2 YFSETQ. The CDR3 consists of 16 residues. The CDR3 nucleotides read TGCGCCAGCAGCTGGACGGGACAGGGGCAGTCCTACGAGCAGTACTTC. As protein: CASSWTGQGQSYEQYF.

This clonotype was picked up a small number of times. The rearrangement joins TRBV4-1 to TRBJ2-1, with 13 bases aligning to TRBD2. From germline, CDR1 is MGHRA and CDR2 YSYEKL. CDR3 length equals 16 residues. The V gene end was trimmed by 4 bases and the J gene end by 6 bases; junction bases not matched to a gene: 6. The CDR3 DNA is TGCGCCAGCAGCCCTATGGGACTAGCGGGATCCAATGAGCAGTTCTTC. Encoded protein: CASSPMGLAGSNEQFF.

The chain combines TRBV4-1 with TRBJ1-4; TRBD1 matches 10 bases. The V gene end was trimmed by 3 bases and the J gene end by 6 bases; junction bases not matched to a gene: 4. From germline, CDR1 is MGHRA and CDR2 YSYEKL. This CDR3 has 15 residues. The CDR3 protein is CASSHAGQGDEKLFF. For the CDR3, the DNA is TGCGCCAGCAGCCATGCCGGACAGGGGGATGAAAAACTGTTTTTT.

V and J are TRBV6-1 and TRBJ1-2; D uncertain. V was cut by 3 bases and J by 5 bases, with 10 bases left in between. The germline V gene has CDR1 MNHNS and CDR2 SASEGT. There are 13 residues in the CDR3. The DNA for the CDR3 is TGTGCCAGCAGTGATGACGGCCTGTATGGCTACACCTTC. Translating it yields CASSDDGLYGYTF.

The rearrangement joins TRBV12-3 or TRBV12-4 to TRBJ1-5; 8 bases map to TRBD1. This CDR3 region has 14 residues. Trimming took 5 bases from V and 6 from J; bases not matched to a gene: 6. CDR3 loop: CASSSTTGAQPQHF. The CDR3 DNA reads TGTGCCAGCAGTAGTACGACAGGGGCTCAGCCCCAGCATTTT.

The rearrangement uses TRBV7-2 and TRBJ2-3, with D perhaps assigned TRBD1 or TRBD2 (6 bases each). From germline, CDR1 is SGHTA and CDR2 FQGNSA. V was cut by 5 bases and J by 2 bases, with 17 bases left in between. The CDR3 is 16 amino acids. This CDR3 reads CASSEKGGTDTDTQYF. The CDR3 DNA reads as TGTGCCAGCAGCGAGAAGGGGGGTACCGACACAGATACGCAGTATTTT.

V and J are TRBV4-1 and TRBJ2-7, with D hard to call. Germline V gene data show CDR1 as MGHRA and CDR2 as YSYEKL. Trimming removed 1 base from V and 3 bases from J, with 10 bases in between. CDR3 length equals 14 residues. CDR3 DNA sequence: TGCGCCAGCAGCCAAGTTCTCGGCAGCTACGAGCAGTACTTC. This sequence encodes CASSQVLGSYEQYF.

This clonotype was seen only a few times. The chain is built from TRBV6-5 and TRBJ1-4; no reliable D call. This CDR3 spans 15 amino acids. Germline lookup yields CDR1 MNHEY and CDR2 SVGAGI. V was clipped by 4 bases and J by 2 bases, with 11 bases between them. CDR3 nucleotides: TGTGCCAGCAGTTCCTCCGCGGGGACTAATGAAAAACTGTTTTTT. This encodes CASSSSAGTNEKLFF.

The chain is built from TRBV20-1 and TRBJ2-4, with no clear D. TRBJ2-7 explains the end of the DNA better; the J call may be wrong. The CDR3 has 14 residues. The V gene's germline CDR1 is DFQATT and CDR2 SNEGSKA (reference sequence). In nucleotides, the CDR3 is TGCAGTGCTAGAGATGGCAGGATGGCCTACGAGCAGTACTTC. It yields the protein CSARDGRMAYEQYF.

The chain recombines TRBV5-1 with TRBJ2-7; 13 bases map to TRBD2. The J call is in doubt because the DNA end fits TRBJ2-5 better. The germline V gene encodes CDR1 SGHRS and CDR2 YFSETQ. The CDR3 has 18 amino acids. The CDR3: CASSLGRGLAGEGETQYF. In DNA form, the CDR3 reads TGCGCCAGCAGCTTGGGGCGAGGACTAGCGGGAGAGGGAGAGACCCAGTACTTC.

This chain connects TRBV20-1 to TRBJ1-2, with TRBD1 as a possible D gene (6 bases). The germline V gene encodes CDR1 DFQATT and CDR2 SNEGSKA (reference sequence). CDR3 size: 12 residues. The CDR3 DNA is TGCAGGGCAAACAGGGAAGCCTATGGCTACACCTTC. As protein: CRANREAYGYTF.